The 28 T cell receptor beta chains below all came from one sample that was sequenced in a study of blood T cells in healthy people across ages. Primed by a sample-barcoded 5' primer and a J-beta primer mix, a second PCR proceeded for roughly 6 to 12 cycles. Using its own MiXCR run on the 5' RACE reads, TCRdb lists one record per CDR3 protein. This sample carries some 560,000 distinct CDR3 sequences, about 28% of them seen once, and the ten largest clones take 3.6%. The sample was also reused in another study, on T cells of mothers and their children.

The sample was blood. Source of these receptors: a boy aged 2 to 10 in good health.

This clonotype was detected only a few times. The DNA of the CDR3 is TGTGCCAGCAGCTTAGCCGACTGGGGAAACCAAGAGACCCAGTACTTC. This translates into CASSLADWGNQETQYF. The genes are TRBV7-2 and TRBJ2-5, with D unclear. V lost 0 bases and J lost 0, with 11 bases in between. This CDR3 region has 16 residues. Germline CDR1 is SGHTA and CDR2 is FQGNSA.

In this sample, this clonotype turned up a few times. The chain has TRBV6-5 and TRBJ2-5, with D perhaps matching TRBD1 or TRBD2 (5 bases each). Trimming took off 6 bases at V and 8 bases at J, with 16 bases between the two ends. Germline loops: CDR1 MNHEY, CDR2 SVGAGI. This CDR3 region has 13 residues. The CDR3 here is CASSSTGTRTQYF. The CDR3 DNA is TGTGCCAGCAGCTCCACCGGGACGAGAACCCAGTACTTC.

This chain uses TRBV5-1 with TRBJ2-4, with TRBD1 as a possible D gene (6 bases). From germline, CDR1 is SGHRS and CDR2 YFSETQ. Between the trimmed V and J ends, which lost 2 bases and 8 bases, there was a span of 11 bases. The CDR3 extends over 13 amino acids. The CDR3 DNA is TGCGCCAGCAGCTTAGGGGGTAGGGACATTCAGTACTTC. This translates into CASSLGGRDIQYF.

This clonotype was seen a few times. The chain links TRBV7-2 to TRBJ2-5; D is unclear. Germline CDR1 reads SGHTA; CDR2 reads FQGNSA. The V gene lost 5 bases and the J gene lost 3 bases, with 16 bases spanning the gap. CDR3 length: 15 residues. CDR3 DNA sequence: TGTGCCAGCAGCCTCCCTCCTGGCGATAAAGAGACCCAGTACTTC. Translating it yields CASSLPPGDKETQYF. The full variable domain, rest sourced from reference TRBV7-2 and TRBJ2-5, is GAGVSQSPSNKVTEKGKDVELRCDPISGHTALYWYRQSLGQGLEFLIYFQGNSAPDKSGLPSDRFSAERTGGSVSTLTIQRTQQEDSAVYLCASSLPPGDKETQYFGPGTRLLVL.

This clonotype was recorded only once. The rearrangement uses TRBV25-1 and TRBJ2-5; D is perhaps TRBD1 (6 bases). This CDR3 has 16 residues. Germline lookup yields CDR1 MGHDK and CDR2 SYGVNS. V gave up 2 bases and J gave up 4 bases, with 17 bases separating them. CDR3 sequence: CASSERILSGVETQYF. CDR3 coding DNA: TGTGCCAGCAGTGAAAGGATCTTGTCAGGGGTAGAGACCCAGTACTTC.

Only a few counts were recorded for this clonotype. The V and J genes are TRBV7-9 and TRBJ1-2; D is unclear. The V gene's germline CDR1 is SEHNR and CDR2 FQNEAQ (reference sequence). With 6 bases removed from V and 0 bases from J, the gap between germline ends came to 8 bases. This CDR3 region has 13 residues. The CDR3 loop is CASSPFSNYGYTF. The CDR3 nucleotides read TGTGCCAGCAGTCCCTTCTCTAACTATGGCTACACCTTC.

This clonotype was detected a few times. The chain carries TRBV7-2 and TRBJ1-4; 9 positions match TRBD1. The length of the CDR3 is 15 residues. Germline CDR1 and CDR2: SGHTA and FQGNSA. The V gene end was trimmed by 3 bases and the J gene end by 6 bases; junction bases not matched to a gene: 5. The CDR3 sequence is CASSFYRDRDEKLFF. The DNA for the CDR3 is TGTGCCAGCAGCTTCTACCGGGACAGGGATGAAAAACTGTTTTTT.

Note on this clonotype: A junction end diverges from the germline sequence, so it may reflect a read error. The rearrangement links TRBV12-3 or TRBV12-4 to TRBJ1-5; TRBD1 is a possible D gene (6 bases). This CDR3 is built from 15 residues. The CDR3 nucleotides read TGTGCCGGCAGCCAGGGCGGCGGGGGCAATCAGCCTCAGCATTTT. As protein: CAGSQGGGGNQPQHF.

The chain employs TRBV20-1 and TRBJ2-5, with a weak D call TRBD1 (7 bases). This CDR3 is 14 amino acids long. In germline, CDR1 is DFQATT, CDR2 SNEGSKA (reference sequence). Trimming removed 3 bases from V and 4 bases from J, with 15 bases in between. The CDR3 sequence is CSARGHRGGETQYF. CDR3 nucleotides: TGCAGTGCTAGGGGCCACAGGGGAGGAGAGACCCAGTACTTC.

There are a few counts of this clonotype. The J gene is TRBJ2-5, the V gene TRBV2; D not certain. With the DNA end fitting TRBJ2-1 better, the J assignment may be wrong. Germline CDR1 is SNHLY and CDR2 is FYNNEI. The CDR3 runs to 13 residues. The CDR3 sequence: CASSERAWNEQFF. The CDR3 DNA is TGTGCCAGCAGTGAAAGGGCCTGGAATGAGCAGTTCTTC.

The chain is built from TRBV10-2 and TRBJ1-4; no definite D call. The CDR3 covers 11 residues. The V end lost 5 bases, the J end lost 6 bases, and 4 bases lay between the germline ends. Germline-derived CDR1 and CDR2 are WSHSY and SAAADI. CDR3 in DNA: TGCGCCAGCAGTCAGGATGAAAAACTGTTTTTT. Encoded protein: CASSQDEKLFF.

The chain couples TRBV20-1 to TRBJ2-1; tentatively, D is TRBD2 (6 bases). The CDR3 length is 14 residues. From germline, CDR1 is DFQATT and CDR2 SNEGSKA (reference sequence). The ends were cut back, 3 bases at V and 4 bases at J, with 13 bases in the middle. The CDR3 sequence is CSASRDFSYNEQFF. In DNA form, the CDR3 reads TGCAGTGCTAGTAGGGACTTCAGTTACAATGAGCAGTTCTTC.

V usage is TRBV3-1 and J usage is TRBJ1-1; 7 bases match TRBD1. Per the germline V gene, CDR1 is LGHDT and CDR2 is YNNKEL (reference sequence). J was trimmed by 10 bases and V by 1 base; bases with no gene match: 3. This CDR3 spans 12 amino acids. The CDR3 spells CASSQARGGAFF. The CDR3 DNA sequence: TGTGCCAGCAGCCAAGCCAGGGGGGGAGCTTTCTTT.

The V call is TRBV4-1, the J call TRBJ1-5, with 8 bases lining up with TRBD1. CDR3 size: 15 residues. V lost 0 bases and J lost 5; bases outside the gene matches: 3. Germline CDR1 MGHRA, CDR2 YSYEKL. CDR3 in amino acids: CASSQDWTGYQPQHF. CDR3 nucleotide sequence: TGCGCCAGCAGCCAAGATTGGACAGGGTATCAGCCCCAGCATTTT.

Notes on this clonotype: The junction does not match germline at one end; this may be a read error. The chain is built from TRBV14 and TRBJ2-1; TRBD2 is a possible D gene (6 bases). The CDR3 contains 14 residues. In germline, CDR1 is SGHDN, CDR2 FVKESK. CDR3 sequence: CASSRLTSTYEQFF. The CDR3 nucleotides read TGTGCCAGTAGCCGCCTGACTAGTACGTATGAGCAGTTCTTC.

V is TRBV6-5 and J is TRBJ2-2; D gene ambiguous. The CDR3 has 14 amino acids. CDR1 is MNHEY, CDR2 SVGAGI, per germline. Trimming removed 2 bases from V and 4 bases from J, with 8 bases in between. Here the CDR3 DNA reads TGTGCCAGCAGTTACGGCCGGGCCACCGGGGAGCTGTTTTTT. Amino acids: CASSYGRATGELFF.

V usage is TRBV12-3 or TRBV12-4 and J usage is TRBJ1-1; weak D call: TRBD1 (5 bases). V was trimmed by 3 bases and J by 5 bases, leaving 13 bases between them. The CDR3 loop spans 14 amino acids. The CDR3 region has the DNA TGTGCCAGCAGTTTGGGTGTGGCAGGGACTGAAGCTTTCTTT. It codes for CASSLGVAGTEAFF.

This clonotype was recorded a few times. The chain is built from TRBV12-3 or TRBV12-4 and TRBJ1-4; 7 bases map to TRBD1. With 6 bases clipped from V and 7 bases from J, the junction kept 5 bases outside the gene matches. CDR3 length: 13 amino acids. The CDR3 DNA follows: TGTGCCAGCAGGCTCGACAGGGTTGAAAAACTGTTTTTT. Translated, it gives CASRLDRVEKLFF.

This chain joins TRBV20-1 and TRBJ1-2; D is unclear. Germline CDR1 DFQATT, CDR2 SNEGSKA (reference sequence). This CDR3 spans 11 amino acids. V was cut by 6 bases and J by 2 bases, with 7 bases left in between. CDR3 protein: CSAKLNYGYTF. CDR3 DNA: TGCAGTGCAAAGCTAAACTATGGCTACACCTTC.

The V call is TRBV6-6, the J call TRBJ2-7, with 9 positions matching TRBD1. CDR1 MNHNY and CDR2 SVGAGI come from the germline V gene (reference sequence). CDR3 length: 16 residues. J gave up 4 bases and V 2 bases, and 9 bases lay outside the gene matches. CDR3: CASSYASSGQGYEQYF. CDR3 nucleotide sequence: TGTGCCAGCAGTTACGCCAGTTCGGGACAGGGTTACGAGCAGTACTTC.

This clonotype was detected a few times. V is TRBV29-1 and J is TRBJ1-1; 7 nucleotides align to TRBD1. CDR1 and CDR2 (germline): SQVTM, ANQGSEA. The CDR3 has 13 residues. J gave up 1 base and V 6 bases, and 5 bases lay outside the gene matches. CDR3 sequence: CSVQGQPNTEAFF. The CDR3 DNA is TGCAGCGTACAGGGACAGCCGAACACTGAAGCTTTCTTT. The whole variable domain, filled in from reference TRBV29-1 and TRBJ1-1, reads SAVISQKPSRDICQRGTSLTIQCQVDSQVTMMFWYRQQPGQSLTLIATANQGSEATYESGFVIDKFPISRPNLTFSTLTVSNMSPEDSSIYLCSVQGQPNTEAFFGQGTRLTVV.

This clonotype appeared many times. DNA for the CDR3: TGTGCCAGTAGGGACAGGGTAGGCGAGCAGTACTTC. Its translation: CASRDRVGEQYF. The chain recombines TRBV6-5 with TRBJ2-7; 9 nucleotides agree with TRBD1. The J segment lost 6 bases and the V segment lost 9 bases, leaving 6 bases of the junction unmatched. The CDR3 length is 12 residues. Germline V gives CDR1 MNHEY, CDR2 SVGAGI.

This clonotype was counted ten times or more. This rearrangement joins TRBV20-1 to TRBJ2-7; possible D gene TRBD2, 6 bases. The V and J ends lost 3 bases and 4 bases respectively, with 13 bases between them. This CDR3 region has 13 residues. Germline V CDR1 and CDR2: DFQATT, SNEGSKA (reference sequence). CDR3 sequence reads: CSARTRGTYEQYF. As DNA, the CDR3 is TGCAGTGCTAGGACCCGGGGGACGTACGAGCAGTACTTC.

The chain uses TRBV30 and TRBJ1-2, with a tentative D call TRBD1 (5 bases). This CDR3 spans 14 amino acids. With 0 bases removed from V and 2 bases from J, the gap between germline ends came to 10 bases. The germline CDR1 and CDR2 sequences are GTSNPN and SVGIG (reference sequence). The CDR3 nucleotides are TGTGCCTGGAGTGTTGCAGGGATAAACTATGGCTACACCTTC. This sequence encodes CAWSVAGINYGYTF.

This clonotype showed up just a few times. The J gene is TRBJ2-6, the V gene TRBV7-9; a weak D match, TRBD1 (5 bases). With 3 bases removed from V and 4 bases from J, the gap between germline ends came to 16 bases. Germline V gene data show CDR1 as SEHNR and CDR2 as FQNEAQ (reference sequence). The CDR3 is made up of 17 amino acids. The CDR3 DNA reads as TGTGCCAGCAGCTTGGCGCGTGCAGGGCCAGGGGCCAACGTCCTGACTTTC. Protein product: CASSLARAGPGANVLTF.

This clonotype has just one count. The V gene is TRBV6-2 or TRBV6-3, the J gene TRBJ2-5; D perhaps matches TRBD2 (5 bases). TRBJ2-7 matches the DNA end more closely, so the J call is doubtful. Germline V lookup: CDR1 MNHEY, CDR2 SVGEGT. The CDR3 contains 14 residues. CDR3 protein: CASTSGGLSYEQYF. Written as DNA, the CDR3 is TGTGCCAGCACTTCGGGCGGGCTATCCTACGAGCAGTACTTC.

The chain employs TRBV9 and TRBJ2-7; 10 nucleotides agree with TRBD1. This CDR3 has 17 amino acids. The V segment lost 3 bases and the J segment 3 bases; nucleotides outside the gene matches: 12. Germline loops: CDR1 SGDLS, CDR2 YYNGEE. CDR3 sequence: CASSGPGRGQGNYEQYF. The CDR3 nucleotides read TGTGCCAGCAGCGGCCCAGGGAGGGGACAGGGGAACTACGAGCAGTACTTC.

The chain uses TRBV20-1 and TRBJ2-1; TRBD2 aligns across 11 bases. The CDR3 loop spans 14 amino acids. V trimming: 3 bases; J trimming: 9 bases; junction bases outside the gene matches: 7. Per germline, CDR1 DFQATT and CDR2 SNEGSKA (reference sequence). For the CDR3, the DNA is TGCAGTGCTAGTAAGCTAGCGGGAGGTGCTGAGCAGTTCTTC. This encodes CSASKLAGGAEQFF.